Listed below are T cell receptor beta chains from one sample, sequenced in a study of blood T cell repertoires in COVID-19. Profiled with immunoSEQ multiplex PCR; TCRdb holds only in-frame clones, not every one. The data contain a few hundred thousand clones, 70% to 90% of them seen just once; the ten biggest clones take up 7% to 8.5%. The specimen was PBMCs or T cells enriched from blood (not recorded which). These receptor sequences come from a woman aged 35 to 49 with acute COVID-19. The CDR3 runs from the conserved cysteine through the conserved F or W. The order of the fields is clone size, V gene, D gene, J gene, CDR3 protein, CDR3 DNA. D genes are given only for firm matches. Clone size is shown for a subset of rows, as once, few, many or a class of expanded clone.

>NA|TRBV5-1|NA|TRBJ1-1
CASSPTQGSNTEAFF
TGCGCCAGCAGCCCTACTCAGGGGTCGAACACTGAAGCTTTCTTT
>NA|TRBV3-1/TRBV3-2|NA|TRBJ1-2
CASSQPAPSGSYTF
TGTGCCAGCAGCCAACCTGCGCCCTCGGGAAGCTACACCTTC
>few|TRBV19|TRBD2|TRBJ2-3
CASSSTSGGADTQYF
TGTGCCAGTAGTTCCACTAGCGGGGGGGCAGATACGCAGTATTTT
>NA|TRBV7-9|TRBD1|TRBJ1-6
CASSPHRGHNSPLHF
TGTGCCAGCAGCCCCCACAGGGGACATAATTCACCCCTCCACTTT
>NA|TRBV7-8|NA|TRBJ1-1
CASSGDSGTEAFF
TGTGCCAGCAGCGGGGACTCGGGGACTGAAGCTTTCTTT
>NA|TRBV5-1|TRBD1|TRBJ1-1
CASSFAGTAAEAFF
TGCGCCAGCAGCTTCGCCGGGACAGCTGCTGAAGCTTTCTTT
>few|TRBV29-1|TRBD1|TRBJ2-7
CSVGQGGSEQYF
TGCAGCGTTGGACAGGGGGGGTCCGAGCAGTACTTC
>NA|TRBV5-1|NA|TRBJ1-1
CASSLGAGALNTEAFF
TGCGCCAGCAGCTTGGGAGCAGGGGCCTTGAACACTGAAGCTTTCTTT
>few|TRBV11-2|TRBD2|TRBJ2-1
CASGRFLAGVGNEQFF
TGTGCCAGCGGTAGATTCCTAGCGGGAGTTGGCAATGAGCAGTTCTTC
>NA|TRBV7-2|NA|TRBJ1-1
CASSPEMSTEAFF
TGTGCCAGCAGCCCCGAAATGAGCACTGAAGCTTTCTTT
>NA|TRBV15|NA|TRBJ1-6
CATSRGGLSSPLHF
TGTGCCACCAGCAGAGGAGGGTTATCATCACCCCTCCACTTT
>few|TRBV5-1|TRBD1|TRBJ1-2
CASSLAQGVGGYTF
TGCGCCAGCAGCTTGGCCCAGGGGGTGGGAGGCTACACCTTC
>NA|TRBV10-3|TRBD2|TRBJ2-3
CAISELAGGSTDTQYF
TGTGCCATCAGCGAGCTAGCGGGGGGTAGCACAGATACGCAGTATTTT
>NA|TRBV28|TRBD1|TRBJ1-2
CASSSGQGRLGYGYTF
TGTGCCAGCAGTTCCGGACAGGGAAGGTTGGGCTATGGCTACACCTTC
>NA|TRBV20-1|NA|TRBJ2-2
CSAQYTGELFF
TGCAGTGCTCAATACACCGGGGAGCTGTTTTTT
>NA|TRBV11-2|TRBD1|TRBJ1-5
CASSRSGTGGNQPQHF
TGTGCCAGCAGTCGCTCCGGGACAGGGGGAAATCAGCCCCAGCATTTT
>NA|TRBV6-4|TRBD1|TRBJ2-7
CASSADRGHEQYF
TGTGCCAGCAGTGCCGACAGGGGGCACGAGCAGTACTTC
>NA|TRBV10-3|NA|TRBJ2-7
CAISESYRDPEQYF
TGTGCCATCAGTGAGTCCTACAGGGACCCCGAGCAGTACTTC
>NA|TRBV24-1|NA|TRBJ2-1
CATSALGSSYNEQFF
TGTGCCACCAGTGCCTTAGGGAGCTCCTACAATGAGCAGTTCTTC
>NA|TRBV13|TRBD2|TRBJ2-7
CASSLGRRLAGYEQYF
TGTGCCAGCAGCTTAGGGCGCCGACTAGCGGGGTACGAGCAGTACTTC
>NA|TRBV5-4|NA|TRBJ2-2
CASSPGGSRANTGELFF
TGTGCCAGCAGCCCCGGTGGGTCCAGGGCTAACACCGGGGAGCTGTTTTTT
>NA|TRBV7-2|NA|TRBJ1-1
CASSSGGPNTEAFF
TGTGCCAGCAGCTCGGGAGGCCCCAACACTGAAGCTTTCTTT
>NA|TRBV28|TRBD1|TRBJ2-3
CASSPGTGSTDTQYF
TGTGCCAGCAGTCCGGGGACAGGGTCCACAGATACGCAGTATTTT
>few|TRBV7-2|NA|TRBJ1-3
CASSLAALDRNTIYF
TGTGCCAGCAGCTTAGCAGCGTTGGATCGAAACACCATATATTTT
>NA|TRBV7-8|TRBD1|TRBJ1-6
CASSWGTGGNSPLHF
TGTGCCAGCAGCTGGGGGACAGGGGGAAATTCACCCCTCCACTTT
>NA|TRBV5-1|TRBD1|TRBJ2-3
CASSPRQGAVDTQYF
TGCGCCAGCAGCCCCCGACAGGGGGCTGTAGATACGCAGTATTTT
>NA|TRBV10-3|NA|TRBJ1-2
CAISDPRSGYTF
TGTGCCATCAGTGATCCCCGAAGCGGCTACACCTTC
>NA|TRBV6-6|TRBD1|TRBJ1-2
CASRTQGGYGYTF
TGTGCCAGCAGGACCCAGGGGGGCTATGGCTACACCTTC
>NA|TRBV7-8|TRBD1|TRBJ2-1
CASSLIRDRGGSEQFF
TGTGCCAGCAGCCTTATCCGGGACAGGGGAGGGAGTGAGCAGTTCTTC
>NA|TRBV19|TRBD1|TRBJ1-1
CASSPQTGEANTEAFF
TGTGCCAGTAGTCCCCAGACAGGGGAGGCGAACACTGAAGCTTTCTTT
>NA|TRBV27|TRBD1|TRBJ1-1
CASSLRGGTGGSAFF
TGTGCCAGCAGTTTACGCGGGGGGACAGGGGGGTCGGCTTTCTTT
>NA|TRBV5-1|TRBD1|TRBJ1-4
CASSLEGSGGAGEKLFF
TGCGCCAGCAGCTTGGAGGGCTCAGGGGGCGCAGGTGAAAAACTGTTTTTT
>few|TRBV21-1|NA|TRBJ1-1
CASRTPISNTEAFF
TGTGCCAGCAGGACACCTATCTCAAACACTGAAGCTTTCTTT
>NA|TRBV5-1|TRBD1|TRBJ2-2
CASSLEGQGVTGELFF
TGCGCCAGCAGCTTGGAGGGACAGGGGGTCACCGGGGAGCTGTTTTTT